This T cell receptor (beta chain) was captured in a study of T cell changes during pregnancy in multiple sclerosis. Produced via immunoSEQ multiplex PCR; TCRdb's table is partial and in-frame only. The table shows roughly 93,000 clones, with around 93% occurring only once. Germline V gene lookup returns CDR1 SGHRS and CDR2 YFSETQ. The CDR3 sequence is 17 residues long. With V trimmed by 3 bases and J by 6 bases, 15 bases remained unmatched. The sequences come from peripheral blood, collected before pregnancy. The chain couples TRBV5-1 to TRBJ1-1; the match to TRBD1 covers 9 bases. The receptor was derived from a female donor with multiple sclerosis, enrolled in a pregnancy study. CDR3 amino acids: CASSSFGQGKRDPEAFF. CDR3 DNA sequence: TGCGCCAGCAGCTCCTTTGGACAGGGGAAACGGGATCCTGAAGCTTTCTTT. Full variable domain (missing parts from reference TRBV5-1 and TRBJ1-1): KAGVTQTPRYLIKTRGQQVTLSCSPISGHRSVSWYQQTPGQGLQFLFEYFSETQRNKGNFPGRFSGRQFSNSRSEMNVSTLELGDSALYLCASSSFGQGKRDPEAFFGQGTRLTVV.